This T cell receptor beta chain was identified during a study of OX40 agonist ivuxolimab in advanced cancers. The wider study: Among those enrolled, mean age was around 60 years (range about 20 to 79) and 70% to 85% were male. Three patients, one with hepatocellular carcinoma and two with cutaneous melanoma, achieved partial responses. Study results and caveats: The study observed clonal expansion of CD4+ and CD8+ blood T cells by week 6 at 0.1 to 3.0 mg/kg.

The table came from immunoSEQ multiplex PCR; TCRdb's copy has only in-frame clones and leaves some out. The sample lists more than 65,000 clones, 65% to 90% seen once, with 0.9% to 1.4% in the top ten. As to this clone: What it binds is unknown.

Trimming at V came to 5 bases and at J to 5 bases, leaving 11 bases not matched to a gene. Germline V lookup: CDR1 SGHVS, CDR2 FQNEAQ. The CDR3 is 15 amino acids. The sequencing here drew on CD4+ or CD8+ T cells sorted from blood, taken in a trial of the OX40 agonist ivuxolimab. The chain combines TRBV7-8 with TRBJ1-2; 7 bases fit TRBD1. The clonotype comes from an adult with an advanced solid tumor such as melanoma, head and neck, liver or kidney cancer. CDR3 sequence reads: CASSTLGQGVYGYTF. The CDR3 coding sequence is TGTGCCAGCAGCACCCTAGGGCAGGGGGTTTATGGCTACACCTTC. The complete variable domain, with remaining parts taken from reference TRBV7-8 and TRBJ1-2, reads GAGVSQSPRYKVAKRGQDVALRCDPISGHVSLFWYQQALGQGPEFLTYFQNEAQLDKSGLPSDRFFAERPEGSVSTLKIQRTQQEDSAVYLCASSTLGQGVYGYTFGSGTRLTVV.